Listed below are T cell receptor beta chains from one sample, sequenced in a study of early T cells in non-severe SARS-CoV-2 infection. TCRdb reanalysed the 5' RACE reads using MiXCR and keeps one entry per CDR3 protein. In the table there are roughly 30,000 distinct CDR3 sequences, approximately 5.2% of which are singletons. What was sequenced was whole blood. These receptors were obtained from an adult who was a healthcare worker with PCR-confirmed SARS-CoV-2 infection or an uninfected control (not recorded which). The conserved cysteine and the conserved F or W are not part of the CDR3 here.

CDR3 protein: ASSLLQGDYGYT
CDR3 length: 12
V gene: TRBV7-9

CDR3 protein: ASSGGVTDTQY
CDR3 length: 11
V gene: TRBV6-4

CDR3 protein: ASSLAEGHEQY
CDR3 length: 11
V gene: TRBV5-1

CDR3 protein: AWGGQAGDTQY
CDR3 length: 11
V gene: TRBV30

CDR3 protein: SARDRAGGDYEQY
CDR3 length: 13
V gene: TRBV20-1

CDR3 protein: ASSLEISYEQY
CDR3 length: 11
V gene: TRBV11-2

CDR3 protein: ASSPTGQGAVGEQF
CDR3 length: 14
V gene: TRBV28

CDR3 protein: ASSLSGGLTEAF
CDR3 length: 12
V gene: TRBV12-3/TRBV12-4

CDR3 protein: ASSSDTLNTEAF
CDR3 length: 12
V gene: TRBV5-1

CDR3 protein: ASSLELRGYGYT
CDR3 length: 12
V gene: TRBV11-2

CDR3 protein: SARDRTTTGQVLQY
CDR3 length: 14
V gene: TRBV20-1

CDR3 protein: ASSYLSVDTQY
CDR3 length: 11
V gene: TRBV6-2/TRBV6-3

CDR3 protein: ASSLGVAGRGADTQY
CDR3 length: 15
V gene: TRBV5-1

CDR3 protein: ASSTYRDRQETQY
CDR3 length: 13
V gene: TRBV7-9

CDR3 protein: ASSGQNTGELF
CDR3 length: 11
V gene: TRBV18

CDR3 protein: AISTSSEQY
CDR3 length: 9
V gene: TRBV10-3

CDR3 protein: ASSRRGYEQY
CDR3 length: 10
V gene: TRBV28

CDR3 protein: ASSDPSGANVLT
CDR3 length: 12
V gene: TRBV10-2

CDR3 protein: ASSGRLGADTQY
CDR3 length: 12
V gene: TRBV5-6

CDR3 protein: SARGPLFLNQPQH
CDR3 length: 13
V gene: TRBV20-1

CDR3 protein: ASSPGLAGGKQF
CDR3 length: 12
V gene: TRBV11-2

CDR3 protein: SVEGFSLPSGANVLT
CDR3 length: 15
V gene: TRBV29-1

CDR3 protein: ASSSRTYNEQF
CDR3 length: 11
V gene: TRBV5-1

CDR3 protein: ASSSGTGGFQETQY
CDR3 length: 14
V gene: TRBV6-6

CDR3 protein: ASTPRGGQGAKNIQY
CDR3 length: 15
V gene: TRBV5-5

CDR3 protein: ASSYAGLFQPQH
CDR3 length: 12
V gene: TRBV6-6

CDR3 protein: SARDPDGGLVDTQY
CDR3 length: 14
V gene: TRBV20-1

CDR3 protein: ASSLLAGAETQY
CDR3 length: 12
V gene: TRBV5-6

CDR3 protein: ASSIIGVSYNEQF
CDR3 length: 13
V gene: TRBV19

CDR3 protein: SASSRTSGEETQY
CDR3 length: 13
V gene: TRBV20-1

CDR3 protein: ASSPLAGGNTGELF
CDR3 length: 14
V gene: TRBV5-1

CDR3 protein: ASSQWPAWSSYNEQF
CDR3 length: 15
V gene: TRBV3-1

CDR3 protein: ASTQSSGNTIY
CDR3 length: 11
V gene: TRBV7-2

CDR3 protein: SASPLAPESTDTQY
CDR3 length: 14
V gene: TRBV20-1

CDR3 protein: SARTDTGELF
CDR3 length: 10
V gene: TRBV20-1

CDR3 protein: ASSLVPGSSYNEQF
CDR3 length: 14
V gene: TRBV5-1

CDR3 protein: ASSESRVQAANSYNSPLH
CDR3 length: 18
V gene: TRBV25-1

CDR3 protein: ASSLKWDEQY
CDR3 length: 10
V gene: TRBV13

CDR3 protein: ASSLLGTRDNEQF
CDR3 length: 13
V gene: TRBV5-1

CDR3 protein: ASSADREDDTEAF
CDR3 length: 13
V gene: TRBV5-6

CDR3 protein: ASSLAGARFSGANVLT
CDR3 length: 16
V gene: TRBV5-1

CDR3 protein: ATSDFRGADTQY
CDR3 length: 12
V gene: TRBV24-1

CDR3 protein: AIRRSLAQSRGNEQF
CDR3 length: 15
V gene: TRBV10-3

CDR3 protein: ASSQGGKEKLF
CDR3 length: 11
V gene: TRBV6-1

CDR3 protein: AIPRDLNTGELF
CDR3 length: 12
V gene: TRBV30

CDR3 protein: ASSYSGDTQY
CDR3 length: 10
V gene: TRBV6-5

CDR3 protein: ASSQVNNGYT
CDR3 length: 10
V gene: TRBV3-1

CDR3 protein: ASTRGGSLTMNTEAF
CDR3 length: 15
V gene: TRBV9

CDR3 protein: ASSTGTSGGTDYEQY
CDR3 length: 15
V gene: TRBV11-1

CDR3 protein: ASSRRLAGLVEQY
CDR3 length: 13
V gene: TRBV7-6

CDR3 protein: SVAGGGAYEQY
CDR3 length: 11
V gene: TRBV29-1

CDR3 protein: ASSPERTDTQY
CDR3 length: 11
V gene: TRBV5-1

CDR3 protein: ASIQPRDGNNEQF
CDR3 length: 13
V gene: TRBV19

CDR3 protein: ASSYLGGAPTLYNEQF
CDR3 length: 16
V gene: TRBV6-7

CDR3 protein: ASSSQGGEGNEQF
CDR3 length: 13
V gene: TRBV28